Listed here are 6 T cell receptor beta chains from one sample, sequenced in a study of beta chain features in type 1 diabetes. Study outcomes and limitations: For Type 1 diabetes patients, all four CD4+ subsets carried TCRB CDR3s that were moderately but significantly shorter.

All of the isolated RNA was reverse transcribed, so expressed TCRB transcripts were sequenced. Repertoires were generated with immunoSEQ multiplex PCR, while TCRdb's copy carries only in-frame clones and drops some. The table shows roughly 400,000 clones, with 9.6% occurring only once. Their target antigens are unknown. The sample was central memory CD4+ T cells from blood. All receptors come from a man aged 25 to 40 with type 1 diabetes.

The J gene is TRBJ2-3, the V gene TRBV7-2; maybe TRBD2 (6 bases). Germline V gene data show CDR1 as SGHTA and CDR2 as FQGNSA. The V gene lost 1 base and the J gene lost 7 bases, with 15 bases spanning the gap. This CDR3 spans 15 amino acids. CDR3 in amino acids: CASSLGGLQSHTQYF. The CDR3 DNA follows: TGTGCCAGCAGCTTAGGGGGACTGCAGTCGCATACGCAGTATTTT.

This clone was recorded at least ten times. CDR3 nucleotide sequence: TGTGCCTCCGAACAGCGGTTCACCAACGGCGAGCAGTTCTTC. Translating gives CASEQRFTNGEQFF. The J gene is TRBJ2-1, the V gene TRBV10-3; D may be TRBD2 (5 bases). Germline V CDR1 and CDR2: ENHRY, SYGVKD. The germline V and J ends were trimmed by 11 bases and 10 bases, with 24 bases remaining between them. This CDR3 region has 14 residues.

There are a few counts of this clone. The rearrangement joins TRBV30 to TRBJ2-2; either TRBD1 or TRBD2 may fit D (5 bases each). V shed 3 bases and J shed 2 bases, with 10 bases lying between them. The CDR3 has 14 amino acids. Germline V lookup: CDR1 GTSNPN, CDR2 SVGIG (reference sequence). CDR3 bases: TGTGCCTGGAGGCCGGGACCAAACACCGGGGAGCTGTTTTTT. Encoded protein: CAWRPGPNTGELFF.

The chain employs TRBV6-6 and TRBJ2-7; D could derive from TRBD1 or TRBD2 (6 bases each). The CDR3 loop spans 14 amino acids. The germline V and J ends were trimmed by 0 bases and 3 bases, with 9 bases remaining between them. Germline assignment: CDR1 MNHNY and CDR2 SVGAGI (reference sequence). The CDR3 nucleotides read TGTGCCAGCAGTTACTCGGAGGGGGGCTACGAGCAGTACTTC. This codes for CASSYSEGGYEQYF.

With respect to this clone: At one boundary the junction diverges from the germline segment, which might be a read error. The same CDR3 can be traced to other DNA sequences in this sample. This chain connects TRBV9 to TRBJ2-5; weak D call: TRBD1 (5 bases). Germline V CDR1 and CDR2: SGDLS, YYNGEE. The CDR3 contains 14 residues. The CDR3 bases are TGTGCTAGCAGCGTTACCCAGGGCAGAGAGACCCAGTACTTC. Amino acid sequence: CASSVTQGRETQYF.

This clone showed up many times. The chain uses TRBV10-3 and TRBJ2-4; TRBD1 matches at 10 bases. The trim removed 2 bases at V and 5 bases at J, leaving 3 bases unmatched. The germline V gene encodes CDR1 ENHRY and CDR2 SYGVKD. The CDR3 is made up of 15 amino acids. The CDR3 nucleotides read TGTGCCATCAGTGAGGCAGACAGGGGGCAAAACATTCAGTACTTC. This codes for CAISEADRGQNIQYF.